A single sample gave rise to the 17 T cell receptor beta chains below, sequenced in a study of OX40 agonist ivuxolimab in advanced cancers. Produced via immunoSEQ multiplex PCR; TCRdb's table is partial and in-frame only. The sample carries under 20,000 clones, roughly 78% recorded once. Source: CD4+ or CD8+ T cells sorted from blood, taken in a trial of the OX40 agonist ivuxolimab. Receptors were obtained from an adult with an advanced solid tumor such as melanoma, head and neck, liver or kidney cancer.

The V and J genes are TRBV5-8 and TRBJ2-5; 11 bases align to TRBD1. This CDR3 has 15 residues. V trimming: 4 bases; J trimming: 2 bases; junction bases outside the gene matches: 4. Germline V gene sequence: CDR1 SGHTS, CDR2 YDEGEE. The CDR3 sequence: CASSPGTGGQETQYF. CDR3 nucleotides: TGTGCCAGCAGCCCTGGGACAGGGGGGCAAGAGACCCAGTACTTC.

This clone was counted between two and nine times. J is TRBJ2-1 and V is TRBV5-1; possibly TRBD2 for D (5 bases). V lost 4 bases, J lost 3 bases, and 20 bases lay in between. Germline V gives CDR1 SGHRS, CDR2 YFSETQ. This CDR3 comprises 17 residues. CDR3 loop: CASSAIGVSGYYNEQFF. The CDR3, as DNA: TGCGCCAGCAGCGCTATCGGGGTAAGCGGATACTACAATGAGCAGTTCTTC.

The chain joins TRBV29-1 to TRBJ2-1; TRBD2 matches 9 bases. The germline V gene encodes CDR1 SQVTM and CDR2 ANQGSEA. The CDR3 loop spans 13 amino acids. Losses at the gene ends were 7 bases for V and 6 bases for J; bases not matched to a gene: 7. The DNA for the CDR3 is TGCAGCGGGCTTAGCGGGAGAAGCAATGAGCAGTTCTTC. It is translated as CSGLSGRSNEQFF.

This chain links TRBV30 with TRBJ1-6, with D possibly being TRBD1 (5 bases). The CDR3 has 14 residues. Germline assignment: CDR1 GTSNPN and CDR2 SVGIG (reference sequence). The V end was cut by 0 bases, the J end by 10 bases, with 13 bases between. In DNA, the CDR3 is TGTGCCTGGAGTGTCGGGGCAGGGAAATCACCCCTCCACTTT. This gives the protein CAWSVGAGKSPLHF.

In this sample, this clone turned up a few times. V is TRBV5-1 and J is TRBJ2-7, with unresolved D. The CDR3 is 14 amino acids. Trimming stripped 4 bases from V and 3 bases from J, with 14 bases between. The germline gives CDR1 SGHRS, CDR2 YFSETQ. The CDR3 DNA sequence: TGCGCCAGCAGCCTACCGACTGTCCTCTACGAGCAGTACTTC. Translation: CASSLPTVLYEQYF.

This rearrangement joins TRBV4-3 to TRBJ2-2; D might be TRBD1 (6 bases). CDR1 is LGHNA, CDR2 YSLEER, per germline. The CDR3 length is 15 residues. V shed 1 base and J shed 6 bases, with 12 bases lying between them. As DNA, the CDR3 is TGCGCCAGCAGCCAAGTGCACACAGGGTCCGGGGAGCTGTTTTTT. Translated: CASSQVHTGSGELFF.

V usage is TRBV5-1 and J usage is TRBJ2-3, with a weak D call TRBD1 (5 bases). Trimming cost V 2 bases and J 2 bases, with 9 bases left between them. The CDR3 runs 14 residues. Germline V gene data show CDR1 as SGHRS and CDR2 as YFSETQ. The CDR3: CASSFNGATDTQYF. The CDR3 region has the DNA TGCGCCAGCAGCTTTAATGGGGCCACAGATACGCAGTATTTT.

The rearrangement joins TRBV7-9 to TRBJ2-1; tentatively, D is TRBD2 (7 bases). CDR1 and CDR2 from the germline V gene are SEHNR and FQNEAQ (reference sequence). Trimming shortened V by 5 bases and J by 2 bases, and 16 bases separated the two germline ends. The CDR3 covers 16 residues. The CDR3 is CASSPGAGQTYNEQFF. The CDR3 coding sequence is TGTGCCAGCAGCCCAGGAGCGGGACAAACCTACAATGAGCAGTTCTTC.

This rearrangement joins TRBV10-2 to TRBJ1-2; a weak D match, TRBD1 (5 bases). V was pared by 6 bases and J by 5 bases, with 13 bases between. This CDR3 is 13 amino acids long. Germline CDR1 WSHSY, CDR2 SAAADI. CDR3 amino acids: CASSPAGSYGYTF. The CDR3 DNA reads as TGCGCCAGCAGCCCCGCAGGGTCTTATGGCTACACCTTC.

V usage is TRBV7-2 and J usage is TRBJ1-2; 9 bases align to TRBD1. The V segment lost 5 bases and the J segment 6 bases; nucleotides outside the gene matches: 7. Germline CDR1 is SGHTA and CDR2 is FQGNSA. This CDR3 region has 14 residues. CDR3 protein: CASSRRTGDNGYTF. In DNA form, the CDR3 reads TGTGCCAGCAGCCGCCGGACAGGGGATAATGGCTACACCTTC.

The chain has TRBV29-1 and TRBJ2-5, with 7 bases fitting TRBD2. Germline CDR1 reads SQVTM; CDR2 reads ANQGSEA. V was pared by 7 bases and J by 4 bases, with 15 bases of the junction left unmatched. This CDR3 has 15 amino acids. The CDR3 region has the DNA TGCAGCGGGACGACCATATGGGGGGGTAGAGAGACCCAGTACTTC. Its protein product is CSGTTIWGGRETQYF. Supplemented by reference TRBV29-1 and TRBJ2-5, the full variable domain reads SAVISQKPSRDICQRGTSLTIQCQVDSQVTMMFWYRQQPGQSLTLIATANQGSEATYESGFVIDKFPISRPNLTFSTLTVSNMSPEDSSIYLCSGTTIWGGRETQYFGPGTRLLVL.

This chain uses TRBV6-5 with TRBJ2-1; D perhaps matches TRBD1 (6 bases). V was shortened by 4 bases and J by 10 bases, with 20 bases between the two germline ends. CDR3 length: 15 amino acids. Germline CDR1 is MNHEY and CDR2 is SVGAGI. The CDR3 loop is CASSFGRGAPGEQFF. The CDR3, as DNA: TGTGCCAGCAGTTTCGGCAGGGGTGCCCCGGGGGAGCAGTTCTTC.

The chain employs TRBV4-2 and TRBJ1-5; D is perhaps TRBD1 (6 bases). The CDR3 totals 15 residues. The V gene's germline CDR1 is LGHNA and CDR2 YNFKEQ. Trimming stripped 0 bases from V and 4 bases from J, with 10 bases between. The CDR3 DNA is TGTGCCAGCAGCCAAGAGGGAAGGGGGAATCAGCCCCAGCATTTT. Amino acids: CASSQEGRGNQPQHF.

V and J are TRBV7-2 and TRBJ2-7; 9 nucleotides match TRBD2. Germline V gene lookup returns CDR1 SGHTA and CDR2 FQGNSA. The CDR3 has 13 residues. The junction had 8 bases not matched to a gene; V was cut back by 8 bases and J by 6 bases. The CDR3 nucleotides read TGTGCCAGCGGCCGCAAGACTAGCGGCGAGCAGTACTTC. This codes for CASGRKTSGEQYF.

CDR3 residues: CASSLDSGHPLLDEQYF. CDR3 coding DNA: TGCGCCAGCAGCTTGGATTCGGGACACCCGCTCCTGGACGAGCAGTACTTC. The V call is TRBV5-1, the J call TRBJ2-7; tentative D call: TRBD1 (6 bases). Germline values: CDR1 SGHRS, CDR2 YFSETQ. V shed 0 bases and J shed 5 bases, with 21 bases lying between them. This CDR3 spans 17 amino acids.

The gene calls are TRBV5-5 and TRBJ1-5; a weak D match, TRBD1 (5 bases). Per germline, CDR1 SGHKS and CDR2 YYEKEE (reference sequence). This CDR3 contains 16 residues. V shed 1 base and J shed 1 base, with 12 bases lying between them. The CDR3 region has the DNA TGTGCCAGCAGCTTGAGGCAGGGAACGAGCAATCAGCCCCAGCATTTT. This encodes CASSLRQGTSNQPQHF.

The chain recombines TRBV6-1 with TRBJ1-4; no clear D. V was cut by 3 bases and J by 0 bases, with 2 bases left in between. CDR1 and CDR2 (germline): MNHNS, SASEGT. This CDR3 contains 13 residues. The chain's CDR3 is CASSEATNEKLFF. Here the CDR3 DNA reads TGTGCCAGCAGTGAGGCAACTAATGAAAAACTGTTTTTT.